This TCR beta chain was sequenced in a study of blood T cells in healthy people across ages. Study at large: The capture of about one barcoded beta molecule per two T cells was achieved by template switching.

V dropped 5 bases and J dropped 0 bases, with 15 bases sitting between them. Per the germline V gene, CDR1 is SGHRS and CDR2 is YFSETQ. CDR3 size: 17 residues. Regarding the study as a whole: For the donors, CMV status was unknown and possibly confounded expanded clonotype changes. The long-lived group displayed more naive CD4+ cells, plus higher diversity, than the aged donors did. No conclusive comparison of naive versus antigen-experienced cells was possible with unsorted PBMCs.

Next came a second PCR, run for 7 to 11 cycles, which used a sample-barcoded 5' primer along with a J-beta primer mix. TCRdb fed the 5' RACE reads into MiXCR, producing one record per CDR3 protein. The table lists some 900,000 distinct CDR3 sequences, around 46% of them singletons. With respect to this clonotype: The antigen is undetermined.

The sample taken for sequencing was blood. The chain joins TRBV5-1 to TRBJ2-6; the D is unclear. The TCR was taken from a man aged 25 to 45 in good health. The CDR3 DNA reads TGCGCCAGCAGTAAGGTAATAGGACCCTCTGGGGCCAACGTCCTGACTTTC. Translation: CASSKVIGPSGANVLTF. Full variable domain (missing parts from reference TRBV5-1 and TRBJ2-6): KAGVTQTPRYLIKTRGQQVTLSCSPISGHRSVSWYQQTPGQGLQFLFEYFSETQRNKGNFPGRFSGRQFSNSRSEMNVSTLELGDSALYLCASSKVIGPSGANVLTFGAGSRLTVL.